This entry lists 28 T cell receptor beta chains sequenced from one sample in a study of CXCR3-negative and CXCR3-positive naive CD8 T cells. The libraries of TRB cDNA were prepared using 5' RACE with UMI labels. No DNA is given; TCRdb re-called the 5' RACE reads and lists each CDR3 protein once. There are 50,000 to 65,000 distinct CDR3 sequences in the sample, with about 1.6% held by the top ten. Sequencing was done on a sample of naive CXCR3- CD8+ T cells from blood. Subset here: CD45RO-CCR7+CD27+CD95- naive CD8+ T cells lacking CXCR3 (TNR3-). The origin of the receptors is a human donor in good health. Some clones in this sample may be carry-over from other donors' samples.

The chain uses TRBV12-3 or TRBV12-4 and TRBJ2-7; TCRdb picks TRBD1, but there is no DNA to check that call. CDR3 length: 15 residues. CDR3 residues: CASSLASPTHYEQYF.

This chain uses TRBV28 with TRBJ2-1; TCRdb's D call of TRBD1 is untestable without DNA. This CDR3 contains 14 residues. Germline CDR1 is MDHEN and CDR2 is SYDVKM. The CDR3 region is CASSFRGAVNEQFF.

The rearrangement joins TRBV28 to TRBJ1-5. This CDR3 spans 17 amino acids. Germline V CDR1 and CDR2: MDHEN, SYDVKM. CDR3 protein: CASSFPSRSGRNQPQHF.

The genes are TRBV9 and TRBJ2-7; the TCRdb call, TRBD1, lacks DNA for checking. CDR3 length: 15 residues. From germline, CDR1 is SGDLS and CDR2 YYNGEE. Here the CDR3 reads CASSVGQGTIYEQYF.

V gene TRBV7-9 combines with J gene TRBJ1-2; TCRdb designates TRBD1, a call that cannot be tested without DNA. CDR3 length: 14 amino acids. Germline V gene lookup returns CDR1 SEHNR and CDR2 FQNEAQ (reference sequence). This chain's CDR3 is CASSGQGLGHGYTF.

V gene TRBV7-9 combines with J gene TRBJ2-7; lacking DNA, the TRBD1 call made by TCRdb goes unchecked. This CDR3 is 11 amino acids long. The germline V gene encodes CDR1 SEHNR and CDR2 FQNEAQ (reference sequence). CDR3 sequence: CASTRDYEQYF.

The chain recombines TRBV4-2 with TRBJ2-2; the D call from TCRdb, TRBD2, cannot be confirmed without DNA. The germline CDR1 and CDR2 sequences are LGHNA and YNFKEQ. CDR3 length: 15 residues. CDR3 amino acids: CASSNSGGPAGELFF.

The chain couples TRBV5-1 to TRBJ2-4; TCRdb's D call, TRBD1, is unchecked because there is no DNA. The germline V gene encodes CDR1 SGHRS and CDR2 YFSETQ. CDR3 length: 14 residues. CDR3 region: CASSFRQGSDIQYF.

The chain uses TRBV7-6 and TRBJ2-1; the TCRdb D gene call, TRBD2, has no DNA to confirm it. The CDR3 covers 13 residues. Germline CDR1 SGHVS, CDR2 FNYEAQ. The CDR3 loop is CASSGGPLDEQFF.

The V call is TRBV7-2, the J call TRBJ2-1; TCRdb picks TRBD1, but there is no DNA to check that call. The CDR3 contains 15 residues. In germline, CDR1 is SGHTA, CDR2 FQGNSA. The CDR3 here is CASTLGGGDYNEQFF.

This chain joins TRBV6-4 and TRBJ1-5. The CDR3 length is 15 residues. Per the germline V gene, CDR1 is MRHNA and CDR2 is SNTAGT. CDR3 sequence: CASSDSSGSNQPQHF.

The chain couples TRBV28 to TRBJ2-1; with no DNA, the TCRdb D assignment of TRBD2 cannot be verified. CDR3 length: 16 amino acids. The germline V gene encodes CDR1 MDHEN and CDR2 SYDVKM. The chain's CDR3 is CASSIPGLAGFNEQFF.

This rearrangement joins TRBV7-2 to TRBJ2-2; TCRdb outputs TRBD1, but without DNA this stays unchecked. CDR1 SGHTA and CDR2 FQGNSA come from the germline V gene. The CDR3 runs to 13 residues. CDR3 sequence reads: CASSSTAPGELFF.

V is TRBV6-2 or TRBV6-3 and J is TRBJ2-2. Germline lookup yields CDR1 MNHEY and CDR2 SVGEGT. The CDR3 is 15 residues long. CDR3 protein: CASSYLGSASGELFF.

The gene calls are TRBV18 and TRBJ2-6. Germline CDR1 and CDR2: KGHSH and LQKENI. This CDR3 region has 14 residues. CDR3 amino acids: CASSPRAGANVLTF.

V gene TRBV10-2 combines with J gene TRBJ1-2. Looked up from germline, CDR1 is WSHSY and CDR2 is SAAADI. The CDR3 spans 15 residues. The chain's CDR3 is CASSEGGRAPEGYTF.

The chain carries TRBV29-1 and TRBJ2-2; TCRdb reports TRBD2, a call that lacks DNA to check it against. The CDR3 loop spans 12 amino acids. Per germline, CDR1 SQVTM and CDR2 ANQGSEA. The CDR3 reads CSVAAGGGELFF.

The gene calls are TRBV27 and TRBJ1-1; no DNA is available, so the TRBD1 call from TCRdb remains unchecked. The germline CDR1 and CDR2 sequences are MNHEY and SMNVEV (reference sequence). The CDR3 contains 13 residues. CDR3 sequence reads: CASSPRGVTEAFF.

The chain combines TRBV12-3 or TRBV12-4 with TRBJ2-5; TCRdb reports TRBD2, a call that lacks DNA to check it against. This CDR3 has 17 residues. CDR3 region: CASSSDVLGLEGKTQYF.

Here the CDR3 reads CASEIDRPIPGTGELFF. This rearrangement joins TRBV10-1 to TRBJ2-2; the TCRdb call, TRBD1, lacks DNA for checking. The CDR3 loop spans 17 amino acids. Germline CDR1 and CDR2: WNHNN and SYGVQD (reference sequence).

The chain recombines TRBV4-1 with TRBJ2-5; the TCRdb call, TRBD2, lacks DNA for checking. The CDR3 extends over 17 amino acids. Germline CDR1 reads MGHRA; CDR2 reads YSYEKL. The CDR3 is CASSQSGLADTQETQYF.

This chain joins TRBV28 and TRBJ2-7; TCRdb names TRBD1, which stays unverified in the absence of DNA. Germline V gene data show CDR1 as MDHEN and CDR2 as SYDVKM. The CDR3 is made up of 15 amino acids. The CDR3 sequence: CASSSPGGRTYEQYF.

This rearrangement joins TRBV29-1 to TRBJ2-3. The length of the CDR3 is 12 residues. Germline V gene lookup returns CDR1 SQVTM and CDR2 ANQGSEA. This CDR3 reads CSVEQVTDTQYF.

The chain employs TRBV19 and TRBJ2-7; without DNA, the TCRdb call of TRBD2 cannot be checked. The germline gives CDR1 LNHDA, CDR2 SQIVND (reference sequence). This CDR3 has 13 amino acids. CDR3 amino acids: CASSTASGGEQYF. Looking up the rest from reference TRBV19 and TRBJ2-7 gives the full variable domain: DGGITQSPKYLFRKEGQNVTLSCEQNLNHDAMYWYRQDPGQGLRLIYYSQIVNDFQKGDIAEGYSVSREKKESFPLTVTSAQKNPTAFYLCASSTASGGEQYFGPGTRLTVT.

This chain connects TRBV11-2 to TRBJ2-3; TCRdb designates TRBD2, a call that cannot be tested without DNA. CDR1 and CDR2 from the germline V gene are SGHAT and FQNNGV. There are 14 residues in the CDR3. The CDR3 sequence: CASSPDGPRDTQYF.

The CDR3 loop reads CASSESPGNSNQPQHF. The chain combines TRBV10-2 with TRBJ1-5; TCRdb indicates TRBD1, and absent DNA this call remains unverified. There are 16 residues in the CDR3. The germline V gene encodes CDR1 WSHSY and CDR2 SAAADI.

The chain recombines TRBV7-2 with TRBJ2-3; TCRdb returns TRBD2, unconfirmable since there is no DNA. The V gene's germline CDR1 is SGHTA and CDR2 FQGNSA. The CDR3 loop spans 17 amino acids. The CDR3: CASSTKSRGVSTDTQYF.

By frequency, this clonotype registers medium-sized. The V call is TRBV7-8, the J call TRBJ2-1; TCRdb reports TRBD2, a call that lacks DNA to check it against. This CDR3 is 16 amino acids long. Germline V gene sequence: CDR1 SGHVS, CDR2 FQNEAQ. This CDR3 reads CASSVPGTSVVNEQFF.